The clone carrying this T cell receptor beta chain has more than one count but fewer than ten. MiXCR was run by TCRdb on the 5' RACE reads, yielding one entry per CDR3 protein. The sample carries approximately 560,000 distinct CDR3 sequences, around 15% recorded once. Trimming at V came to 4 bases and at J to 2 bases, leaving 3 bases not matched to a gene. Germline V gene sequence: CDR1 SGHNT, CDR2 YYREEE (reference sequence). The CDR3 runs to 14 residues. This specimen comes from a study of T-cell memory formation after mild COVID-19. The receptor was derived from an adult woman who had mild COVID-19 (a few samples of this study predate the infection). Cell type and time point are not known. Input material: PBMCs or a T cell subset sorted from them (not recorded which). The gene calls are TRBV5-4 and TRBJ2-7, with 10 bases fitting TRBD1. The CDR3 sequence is CASSGTGETYEQYF. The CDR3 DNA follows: TGTGCCAGCAGCGGGACAGGGGAAACCTACGAGCAGTACTTC.